The 23 T cell receptor beta chains below were found in one sample sequenced in a study of sequential checkpoint blockade in melanoma (dated 2019 in TCRdb). The library was built by means of the immunoSEQ multiplex PCR assay. The clones in this table, taken by TCRdb from immuneACCESS, are in-frame only. Not every clone is retained; where verified, under half of the shortfall comes from an unresolved V gene, and the cause of the rest is unknown. The sample contains roughly 29,000 clones, over 80% of them found a single time. The ten largest clones represent roughly 17% of the sample. What the treatment or condition label conveys for this sample: randomized to nivolumab then ipilimumab (arm A) or the reverse (arm B). The sample here was CD8+ T cells sorted from blood (inferred from file names), taken from a patient given nivolumab and ipilimumab in sequence. The source of these receptors is a human donor with melanoma.

The CDR3 protein is CASSEEGLAGENTEAFF. The CDR3 DNA follows: TGTGCCAGCAGTGAGGAGGGGCTGGCTGGGGAGAACACTGAAGCTTTCTTT. J is TRBJ1-1 and V is TRBV25-1, with D tentatively TRBD1 (5 bases). Trimming removed 3 bases at V and 1 base at J, with 18 bases between. The V gene's germline CDR1 is MGHDK and CDR2 SYGVNS. The CDR3 has 17 amino acids. Complete variable domain (other parts from reference TRBV25-1 and TRBJ1-1): EADIYQTPRYLVIGTGKKITLECSQTMGHDKMYWYQQDPGMELHLIHYSYGVNSTEKGDLSSESTVSRIRTEHFPLTLESARPSHTSQYLCASSEEGLAGENTEAFFGQGTRLTVV.

The rearrangement links TRBV2 to TRBJ2-1, with D maybe TRBD2 (5 bases). CDR1 is SNHLY and CDR2 is FYNNEI in the germline V gene. This CDR3 region has 12 residues. V lost 10 bases to trimming and J lost 4 bases, with 11 bases between them. CDR3 DNA: TGTGCCATTAACCGGAGGTACAATGAGCAGTTCTTC. Amino acid sequence: CAINRRYNEQFF.

The chain employs TRBV9 and TRBJ2-2, with a tentative D call TRBD2 (5 bases). Trimming removed 2 bases from V and 0 bases from J, with 8 bases in between. This CDR3 is 15 amino acids long. Germline CDR1 and CDR2: SGDLS and YYNGEE. CDR3: CASSVDGANTGELFF. The CDR3 DNA is TGTGCCAGCAGCGTGGACGGGGCGAACACCGGGGAGCTGTTTTTT.

The chain carries TRBV4-3 and TRBJ2-5; 8 bases are a match to TRBD2. The J segment lost 1 base and the V segment lost 0 bases, leaving 4 bases of the junction unmatched. Germline-derived CDR1 and CDR2 are LGHNA and YSLEER. The CDR3 has 16 residues. CDR3 coding DNA: TGCGCCAGCAGCCAAGAATTCGCGGGGGGCCAAGAGACCCAGTACTTC. Translated, it gives CASSQEFAGGQETQYF.

This clone was observed a few times. The V gene is TRBV9, the J gene TRBJ1-3, with D possibly matching TRBD1 (5 bases). V was shortened by 0 bases and J by 6 bases, with 7 bases between the two germline ends. This CDR3 contains 13 residues. The germline gives CDR1 SGDLS, CDR2 YYNGEE. DNA of the CDR3: TGTGCCAGCAGCGTAGGGGACTTAAACACCATATATTTT. As protein: CASSVGDLNTIYF.

This chain links TRBV4-2 with TRBJ2-3; 9 bases align to TRBD1. Germline CDR1 LGHNA, CDR2 YNFKEQ. This CDR3 region has 16 residues. Germline trimming cut 3 bases from V and 5 bases from J; bases unmatched to any gene: 9. The CDR3 loop reads CASSQRTGTGKDTQYF. In DNA form, the CDR3 reads TGTGCCAGCAGCCAGAGGACCGGGACAGGGAAAGATACGCAGTATTTT.

The chain couples TRBV4-3 to TRBJ1-1; the D gene is possibly TRBD1 (5 bases). The CDR3 extends over 15 amino acids. Germline V CDR1 and CDR2: LGHNA, YSLEER. V was trimmed by 0 bases and J by 2 bases, leaving 10 bases between them. The CDR3 DNA reads as TGCGCCAGCAGCCAAGAGGCAGGACACAACACTGAAGCTTTCTTT. This codes for CASSQEAGHNTEAFF.

The chain recombines TRBV7-9 with TRBJ1-1, with D tentatively TRBD1 (6 bases). V was shortened by 1 base and J by 6 bases, with 15 bases between the two germline ends. The CDR3 spans 15 residues. Germline CDR1 is SEHNR and CDR2 is FQNEAQ (reference sequence). CDR3 DNA: TGTGCCAGCAGCTTAGGCGGGGGCGAATCTTCTGAAGCTTTCTTT. Translation: CASSLGGGESSEAFF. Filled out from reference TRBV7-9 and TRBJ1-1, the complete variable domain reads DTGVSQNPRHKITKRGQNVTFRCDPISEHNRLYWYRQTLGQGPEFLTYFQNEAQLEKSRLLSDRFSAERPKGSFSTLEIQRTEQGDSAMYLCASSLGGGESSEAFFGQGTRLTVV.

V gene TRBV27 combines with J gene TRBJ2-7, with 8 bases fitting TRBD1. The CDR3 totals 14 residues. Per the germline V gene, CDR1 is MNHEY and CDR2 is SMNVEV (reference sequence). Germline trimming cut 4 bases from V and 3 bases from J; bases unmatched to any gene: 5. The CDR3 nucleotides are TGTGCCAGCAGTTCAACAGGACAGGGCTACGAGCAGTACTTC. Amino acid sequence: CASSSTGQGYEQYF.

CDR3 nucleotide sequence: TGCGCCAGCAGCCAAGATCCCATCGCTAGCGGCACCTACGAGCAGTACTTC. Encoded protein: CASSQDPIASGTYEQYF. The chain joins TRBV4-1 to TRBJ2-7; 7 positions match TRBD2. This CDR3 comprises 17 residues. The germline V gene has CDR1 MGHRA and CDR2 YSYEKL. V shed 0 bases, J shed 2 bases, and the junction held 10 bases outside the gene matches.

This chain connects TRBV5-5 to TRBJ2-1; 9 bases map to TRBD2. Germline V gene data show CDR1 as SGHKS and CDR2 as YYEKEE (reference sequence). The CDR3 has 15 amino acids. V was pared by 2 bases and J by 4 bases, with 4 bases of the junction left unmatched. The CDR3, as DNA: TGTGCCAGCAGCTTTCCTAGCGGGGATTACAATGAGCAGTTCTTC. Translation: CASSFPSGDYNEQFF.

This clone has just one count. The chain carries TRBV14 and TRBJ1-5, with D possibly TRBD1 on 6 matching bases. Trimming removed 3 bases at V and 4 bases at J, with 22 bases between. CDR1 and CDR2 from the germline V gene are SGHDN and FVKESK. This CDR3 is built from 18 residues. The CDR3 DNA is TGTGCCAGCAGCCAGTCTTCAAATACAGGGTCGGGAAATCAGCCCCAGCATTTT. Its protein product is CASSQSSNTGSGNQPQHF.

The chain is built from TRBV5-8 and TRBJ2-3, with TRBD2 matching over 13 bases. CDR1 is SGHTS, CDR2 YDEGEE, per germline. The CDR3 runs to 19 residues. V gave up 4 bases and J gave up 5 bases; unmatched junction bases: 16. The CDR3: CASSARTSGGAVGVDTQYF. The CDR3 DNA is TGTGCCAGCAGCGCCCGGACTAGCGGGGGAGCGGTTGGGGTAGATACGCAGTATTTT.

The chain uses TRBV9 and TRBJ2-7; no definite D call. Trimming stripped 0 bases from V and 5 bases from J, with 9 bases between. Germline loops: CDR1 SGDLS, CDR2 YYNGEE. The CDR3 consists of 13 residues. In DNA, the CDR3 is TGTGCCAGCAGCGTAGCTGGTGGCCACGAGCAGTACTTC. Protein sequence: CASSVAGGHEQYF.

Only one count was recorded for this clone. V gene TRBV13 combines with J gene TRBJ1-2, with D uncertain. The V end was cut by 1 base, the J end by 5 bases, with 11 bases between. Per the germline V gene, CDR1 is PRHDT and CDR2 is FYEKMQ (reference sequence). The CDR3 covers 14 residues. The CDR3 loop reads CASSLASGKYGYTF. The CDR3 DNA reads TGTGCCAGCAGCTTAGCGTCCGGGAAGTATGGCTACACCTTC.

This chain links TRBV10-2 with TRBJ2-5; 7 nucleotides agree with TRBD2. The CDR3 extends over 15 amino acids. From germline, CDR1 is WSHSY and CDR2 SAAADI. The V segment lost 0 bases and the J segment 4 bases; nucleotides outside the gene matches: 5. The CDR3 DNA reads as TGCGCCAGCAGTGAGTCGCCGGGGGGTAGAGAGACCCAGTACTTC. This translates into CASSESPGGRETQYF.

This chain uses TRBV4-3 with TRBJ2-2; weak D call: TRBD2 (6 bases). Germline CDR1 is LGHNA and CDR2 is YSLEER. The CDR3 runs 16 residues. Trimming stripped 3 bases from V and 1 base from J, with 12 bases between. The CDR3 bases are TGCGCCAGCAGCCAGCCGGTGCGGGGGAACACCGGGGAGCTGTTTTTT. This encodes CASSQPVRGNTGELFF.

The chain has TRBV5-4 and TRBJ2-3; 9 bases line up with TRBD1. After removal of 4 bases from V and 3 bases from J, the junction contained 9 bases not matched to a gene. This CDR3 spans 16 amino acids. Germline V gene lookup returns CDR1 SGHNT and CDR2 YYREEE (reference sequence). Written as DNA, the CDR3 is TGTGCCAGCAGCGGCGAGACAGGGGGATCGACAGATACGCAGTATTTT. As protein: CASSGETGGSTDTQYF.

In this sample, this clone turned up once. The V and J genes are TRBV6-5 and TRBJ1-6; D perhaps matches TRBD1 (5 bases). The germline CDR1 and CDR2 sequences are MNHEY and SVGAGI. The CDR3 length is 14 residues. Trimming stripped 7 bases from V and 7 bases from J, with 14 bases between. The CDR3 loop reads CASITDSPNSPLHF. CDR3 DNA: TGTGCCAGCATTACCGACAGTCCCAATTCACCCCTCCACTTT.

The chain links TRBV6-1 to TRBJ2-1, with D perhaps matching TRBD2 (7 bases). There are 15 residues in the CDR3. Trimming took off 0 bases at V and 9 bases at J, with 15 bases between the two ends. CDR1 MNHNS and CDR2 SASEGT come from the germline V gene. The CDR3 is CASSEAIGGQGEQFF. The CDR3 DNA reads as TGTGCCAGCAGTGAAGCAATCGGGGGGCAGGGTGAGCAGTTCTTC.

In this sample, this clone turned up a few times. The chain is built from TRBV2 and TRBJ2-7, with a tentative D call TRBD2 (5 bases). CDR3 length: 14 residues. Germline assignment: CDR1 SNHLY and CDR2 FYNNEI. With 3 bases removed from V and 2 bases from J, the gap between germline ends came to 11 bases. DNA for the CDR3: TGTGCCAGCAGTGAGCGGAGGACGCCCTACGAGCAGTACTTC. This sequence encodes CASSERRTPYEQYF.

The chain couples TRBV29-1 to TRBJ1-1; the D gene is possibly TRBD1 (5 bases). The CDR3 consists of 11 residues. V lost 5 bases and J 8 bases, leaving 12 bases between the germline ends. Germline V gene lookup returns CDR1 SQVTM and CDR2 ANQGSEA. The DNA for the CDR3 is TGCAGCGTTTCGGGGGGTGGGGAAGCTTTCTTT. Protein product: CSVSGGGEAFF.

The CDR3 reads CASSLGWGGRTEAFF. In nucleotides, the CDR3 is TGCGCCAGCAGCTTGGGTTGGGGGGGTAGAACTGAAGCTTTCTTT. J is TRBJ1-1 and V is TRBV5-1; the D gene is possibly TRBD1 (5 bases). CDR1 SGHRS and CDR2 YFSETQ come from the germline V gene. The CDR3 sequence is 15 residues long. Trimming stripped 0 bases from V and 5 bases from J, with 14 bases between.